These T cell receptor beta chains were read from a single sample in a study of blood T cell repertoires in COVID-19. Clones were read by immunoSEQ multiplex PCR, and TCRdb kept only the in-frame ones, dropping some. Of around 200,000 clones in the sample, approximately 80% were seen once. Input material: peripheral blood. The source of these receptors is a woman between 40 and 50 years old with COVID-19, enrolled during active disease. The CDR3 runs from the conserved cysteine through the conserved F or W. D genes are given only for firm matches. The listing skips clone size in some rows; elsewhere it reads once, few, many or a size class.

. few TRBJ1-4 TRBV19 TGTGCCAGTAGTATACAGACGGAGAATGAAAAACTGTTTTTT CASSIQTENEKLFF
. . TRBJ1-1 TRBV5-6 TGTGCCAGCAGCTTGAGAGGCCCGGGCCACTCTCCGGGGACTGAAGCTTTCTTT CASSLRGPGHSPGTEAFF
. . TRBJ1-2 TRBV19 TGTGCCAGTAGTATCGAATCGGGGAGCTATGGCTACACCTTC CASSIESGSYGYTF
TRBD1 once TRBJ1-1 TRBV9 TGTGCCAGCAGCTTTGACAGGGCGTCTGAAGCTTTCTTT CASSFDRASEAFF
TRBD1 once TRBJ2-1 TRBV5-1 TGCGCCAGCAGCTTCGGGGACAGGACAAATGAGCAGTTCTTC CASSFGDRTNEQFF
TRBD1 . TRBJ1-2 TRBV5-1 TGCGCCAGCAGCTTGGAACAGGGGGCCTTAATCACCTTC CASSLEQGALITF
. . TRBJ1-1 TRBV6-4 TGTGCCAGCAGTCCCGTACATAACACTGAAGCTTTCTTT CASSPVHNTEAFF
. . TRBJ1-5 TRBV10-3 TGTGCCATCACGGGGTCTTTGAATCAGCCCCAGCATTTT CAITGSLNQPQHF
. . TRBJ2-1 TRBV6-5 TGTGCCAGCAGTTACTCCGGAGGGGCTCTCTACAATGAGCAGTTCTTC CASSYSGGALYNEQFF
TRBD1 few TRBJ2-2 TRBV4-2 TGTGCCAGCAGCCAAGATGGACAGGCGAACACCGGGGAGCTGTTTTTT CASSQDGQANTGELFF
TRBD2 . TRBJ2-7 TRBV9 TGTGCCAGCAGCCCGAATAGCGGGAGACAGTACGAGCAGTACTTC CASSPNSGRQYEQYF
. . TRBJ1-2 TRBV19 TGTGCCACTTCTATCCAGCAGGGGATGAAATATGGCTACACCTTC CATSIQQGMKYGYTF
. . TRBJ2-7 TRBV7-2 TGTGCCAGCAGCTTAAGCAGACTCACAACGAACCACGAGCAGTACTTC CASSLSRLTTNHEQYF
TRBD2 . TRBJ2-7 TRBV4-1 TGCGCCAGCAGCCAGGGCGGGGGAAGCTACGAGCAGTACTTC CASSQGGGSYEQYF
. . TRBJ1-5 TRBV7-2 TGTGCCAGCAGCTTGTTGGCACAGAATCAGCCCCAGCATTTT CASSLLAQNQPQHF
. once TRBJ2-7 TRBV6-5 TGTGCCAGCAGGTCCGGACAGAGATACGAGCAGTACTTC CASRSGQRYEQYF
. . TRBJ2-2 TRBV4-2 TGTGCCAGCAGCCGAGAGAGGGACACCGGGGAGCTGTTTTTT CASSRERDTGELFF
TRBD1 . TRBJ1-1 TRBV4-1 TGCGCCAGCAGCCAACCCCCCCAAGTTTTACAGGGGACTGAAGCTTTCTTT CASSQPPQVLQGTEAFF
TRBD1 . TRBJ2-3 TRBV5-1 TGCGCCAGCGGCTTGCCCAGTCCCAGGGACAGGGGGTCAGAGAACACAGATACGCAGTATTTT CASGLPSPRDRGSENTDTQYF
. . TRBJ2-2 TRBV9 TGTGCCAGCAGCGGAGATGCGCGAACGAACACCGGGGAGCTGTTTTTT CASSGDARTNTGELFF
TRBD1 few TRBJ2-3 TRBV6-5 TGTGCAAGCCATGACAGGGGGCAGGCAGATACGCAGTATTTT CASHDRGQADTQYF
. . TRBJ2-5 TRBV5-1 TGCGCCAGCGCGACAGATCAGTATGAGACCCAGTACTTC CASATDQYETQYF
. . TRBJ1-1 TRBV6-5 TGTGCCAGCAGACCACCTAGACAGGCCCCCGAAGCTTTCTTT CASRPPRQAPEAFF
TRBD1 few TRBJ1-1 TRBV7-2 TGTGCCAGCAGCGTACAGGGGGGAAACACTGAAGCTTTCTTT CASSVQGGNTEAFF
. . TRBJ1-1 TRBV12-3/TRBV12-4 TGTGCCAGCAGTCTAGGTGGGGGCGGTAAAGCTTTCTTT CASSLGGGGKAFF
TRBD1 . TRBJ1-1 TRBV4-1 TGCGCCAGCAGCCAAGAGCAGGGGGAGAACACTGAAGCTTTCTTT CASSQEQGENTEAFF
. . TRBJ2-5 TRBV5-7 TGTGCCAGCATCCAGACCGAGGGTCAAGAGACCCAGTACTTC CASIQTEGQETQYF
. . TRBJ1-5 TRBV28 TGTGCCAGCAGTTCCCCGGAGAGTCCTCAGCCCCAGCATTTT CASSSPESPQPQHF
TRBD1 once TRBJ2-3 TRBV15 TGTGCCACCAGCAGAGGGTTCCTAGGACAGGGAGGCACAGATACGCAGTATTTT CATSRGFLGQGGTDTQYF
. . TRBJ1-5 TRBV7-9 TGTGCCAGCAGTAACCGGAGCAGGGGCCCAGGAAGCAATCAGCCCCAGCATTTT CASSNRSRGPGSNQPQHF
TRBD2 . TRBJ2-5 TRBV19 TGTGCCAGTCGGACTAGCGGGGCTACGGGGGAGACCCAGTACTTC CASRTSGATGETQYF
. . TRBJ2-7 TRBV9 TGTGCCAGCAGCGTAGGCTCGGAACTAGATTCCTCCGAGCAGTACTTC CASSVGSELDSSEQYF
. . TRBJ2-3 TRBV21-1 TGTGCCAGCAGCAAAGAGGGCCGGGGGCGCGGGGGCTCAGATACGCAGTATTTT CASSKEGRGRGGSDTQYF
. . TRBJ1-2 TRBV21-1 TGTGCCAGCAGCAAAGCGCCAACTCTCAGGTATGGCTACACCTTC CASSKAPTLRYGYTF
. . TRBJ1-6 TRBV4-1 TGCGCCAGCAGCCAAGATCGGGGAGCCTATAATTCACCCCTCCACTTT CASSQDRGAYNSPLHF
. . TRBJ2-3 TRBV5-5 TGTGCCAGCAGCTTGTTACTCACAGATACGCAGTATTTT CASSLLLTDTQYF
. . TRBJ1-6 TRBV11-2 TGTGCCAGCAGCCGGGAACCAACAAATTCACCCCTCCACTTT CASSREPTNSPLHF
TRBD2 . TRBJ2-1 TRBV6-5 TGTGCCAGCAGGCGACTAGCGGGAGGTTACAATGAGCAGTTCTTC CASRRLAGGYNEQFF
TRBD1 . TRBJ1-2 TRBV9 TGTGCCAGCAGCGGTCGGACAGGGGCTGCTAACTATGGCTACACCTTC CASSGRTGAANYGYTF
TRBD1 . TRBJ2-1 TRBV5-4 TGTGCCAGCAGCCCAGGGGGCAGCTACAATGAGCAGTTCTTC CASSPGGSYNEQFF
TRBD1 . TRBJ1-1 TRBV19 TGTGCCAGTAGGACAGGGTCCAACACTGAAGCTTTCTTT CASRTGSNTEAFF
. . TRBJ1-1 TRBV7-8 TGTGCCAGCAGCCCCAGTCGGGGTTCCGCTTTCTTT CASSPSRGSAFF
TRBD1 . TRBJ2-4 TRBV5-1 TGCGCCAGCAGCGGTACCTCCGGGACAGGGAACATTCAGTACTTC CASSGTSGTGNIQYF
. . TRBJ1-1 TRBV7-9 TGTGCCAGCAGCCCACCAGGGCAGACCATGAACACTGAAGCTTTCTTT CASSPPGQTMNTEAFF
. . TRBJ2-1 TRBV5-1 TGCGCCAGCAGCTTGGATCTTAGAGCCAATGAGCAGTTCTTC CASSLDLRANEQFF
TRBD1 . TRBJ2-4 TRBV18 TGTGCCAGCTCACCATTGGACAGGGGGATTCAGTACTTC CASSPLDRGIQYF
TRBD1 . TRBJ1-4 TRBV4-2 TGTGCCAGCAGCCAAGATCTGGGGACAGGGAGTGAAAAACTGTTTTTT CASSQDLGTGSEKLFF
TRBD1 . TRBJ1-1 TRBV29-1 TGCAGCGTCGGGACAGTGAACACTGAAGCTTTCTTT CSVGTVNTEAFF
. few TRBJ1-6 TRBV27 TGTGCCAGCAGTTTAAGGGGTTTGGGGGGTTCACCCCTCCACTTT CASSLRGLGGSPLHF
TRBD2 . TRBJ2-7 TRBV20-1 TGCAGTGCTAGTACCCTGGGGCTAGCGGGGGACGAGCAGTACTTC CSASTLGLAGDEQYF
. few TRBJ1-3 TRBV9 TGTGCCGGAGAATCTGGAAACACCATATATTTT CAGESGNTIYF
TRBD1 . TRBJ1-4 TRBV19 TGTGCCAGCGCGACGGACAGGGGGGGTGAAAAACTGTTTTTT CASATDRGGEKLFF
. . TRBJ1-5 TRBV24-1 TGTGCCACCAGTGATGACGGGAGCTATCAGCCCCAGCATTTT CATSDDGSYQPQHF
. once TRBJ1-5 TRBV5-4 TGTGCCAGCAGCCTATCCGGCAATCAGCCCCAGCATTTT CASSLSGNQPQHF
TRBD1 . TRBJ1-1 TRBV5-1 TGCGCCAGCAGAACTGACAGGGTAAACACTGAAGCTTTCTTT CASRTDRVNTEAFF
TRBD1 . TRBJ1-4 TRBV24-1 TGTGCCACCAGTGATTTAGGGGGGCATCAGGGGGCAACTAATGAAAAACTGTTTTTT CATSDLGGHQGATNEKLFF
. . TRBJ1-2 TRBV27 TGTGCCACCCCAGAGGGTACGGGGGGCTACACCTTC CATPEGTGGYTF
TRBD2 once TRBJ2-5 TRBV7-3 TGTGCCAGCAGCTTAGGGACTAAAGAGACCCAGTACTTC CASSLGTKETQYF
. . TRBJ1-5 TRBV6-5 TGTGCCAGCAGTTACTCGGACACTCCTTTGAATCAGCCCCAGCATTTT CASSYSDTPLNQPQHF
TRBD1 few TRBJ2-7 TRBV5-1 TGCGCCAGCACCTACACGACAGGGAACACCTACGAGCAGTACTTC CASTYTTGNTYEQYF